The clone carrying this T cell receptor beta chain appeared many times. This entry belongs to a study of blood T cells in healthy people across ages. Together with a sample-barcoded 5' primer, a J-beta primer mix was included in a second PCR lasting about 6 to 11 cycles. TCRdb re-analysed the 5' RACE reads in MiXCR, keeping a single row per CDR3 protein. The sample lists hundreds of thousands of distinct CDR3 sequences, 40% to 50% occurring once. Sequencing input: blood. The source of this sequence is an elderly man in good health.

The CDR3 protein is CASSLNARLDIQYF. The CDR3 DNA reads as TGTGCCAGCAGCTTAAATGCCCGACTCGACATTCAGTACTTC. This chain joins TRBV7-3 and TRBJ2-4; D is ambiguous. V gave up 1 base and J gave up 8 bases, with 12 bases separating them. This CDR3 is built from 14 residues. Looked up from germline, CDR1 is SGHTA and CDR2 is FQGTGA.